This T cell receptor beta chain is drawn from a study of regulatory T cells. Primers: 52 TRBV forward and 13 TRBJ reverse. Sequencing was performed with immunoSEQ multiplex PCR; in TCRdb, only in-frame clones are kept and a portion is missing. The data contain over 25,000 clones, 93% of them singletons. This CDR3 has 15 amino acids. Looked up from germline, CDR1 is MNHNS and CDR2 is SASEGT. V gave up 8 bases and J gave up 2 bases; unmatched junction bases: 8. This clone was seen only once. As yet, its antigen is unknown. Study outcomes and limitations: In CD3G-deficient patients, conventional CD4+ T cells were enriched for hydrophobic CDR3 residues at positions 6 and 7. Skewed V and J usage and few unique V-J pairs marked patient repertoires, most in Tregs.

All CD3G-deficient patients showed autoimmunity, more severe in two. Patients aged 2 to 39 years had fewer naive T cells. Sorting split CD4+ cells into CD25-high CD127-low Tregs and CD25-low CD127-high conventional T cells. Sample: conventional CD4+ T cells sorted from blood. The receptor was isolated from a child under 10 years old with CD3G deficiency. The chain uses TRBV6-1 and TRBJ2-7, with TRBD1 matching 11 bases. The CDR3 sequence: CASRDRGTRAYEQYF. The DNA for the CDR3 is TGTGCCAGCCGGGACAGGGGGACTAGAGCCTACGAGCAGTACTTC.